The 24 T cell receptor beta chains given below trace back to one sample, sequenced in a study of technical replicates of blood from a few donors. TCRdb's copy holds only in-frame clones and misses some; the assay was immunoSEQ multiplex PCR. The repertoire consists of tens of thousands of clones, with about 94% occurring once and the leading ten covering approximately 4%. The specimen sequenced was PBMCs. These receptors all come from a human donor in good health. Some clones in this sample may be carry-over from other donors' samples.

The DNA of the CDR3 is TGTGCCAGCAGTTCGACAGGGTCGGATAATTCACCCCTCCACTTT. This gives the protein CASSSTGSDNSPLHF. V gene TRBV6-6 combines with J gene TRBJ1-6, with TRBD1 matching 7 bases. The V segment lost 4 bases and the J segment 5 bases; nucleotides outside the gene matches: 5. The CDR3 is 15 amino acids. Germline assignment: CDR1 MNHNY and CDR2 SVGAGI (reference sequence).

The gene calls are TRBV6-5 and TRBJ1-5, with TRBD1 matching over 7 bases. CDR1 and CDR2 (germline): MNHEY, SVGAGI. The CDR3 is 15 residues long. J gave up 1 base and V 2 bases, and 2 bases lay outside the gene matches. CDR3 DNA sequence: TGTGCCAGCAGTTACAGGGGGCAGAGCAATCAGCCCCAGCATTTT. This translates into CASSYRGQSNQPQHF.

The chain combines TRBV21-1 with TRBJ1-1; the table's D call, TRBD1, has no DNA check behind it. TRBV21-1 is assigned pseudogene status. The CDR3 covers 13 residues. The CDR3 loop is CASSRMPSSEAFF. In DNA form, the CDR3 reads TGTGCCAGCAGCCGTATGCCCAGTTCTGAAGCTTTCTTT.

The V call is TRBV5-1, the J call TRBJ2-7; 9 bases are shared with TRBD1. The junction had 12 bases not matched to a gene; V was cut back by 6 bases and J by 2 bases. The germline CDR1 and CDR2 sequences are SGHRS and YFSETQ. The CDR3 is made up of 16 amino acids. CDR3 DNA: TGCGCCAGCAACCTCGGGACAGGGAAAGGGGCCTACGAGCAGTACTTC. Translated, it gives CASNLGTGKGAYEQYF.

This clone occurred a few times. The chain couples TRBV11-2 to TRBJ1-1, with 8 positions matching TRBD1. The CDR3 is 15 residues long. Trimming removed 4 bases from V and 5 bases from J; junction bases left unmatched: 9. CDR1 and CDR2 from the germline V gene are SGHAT and FQNNGV. The CDR3 reads CASSSVRGLGTEAFF. The CDR3 region has the DNA TGTGCCAGCAGCTCGGTCAGGGGGCTCGGTACTGAAGCTTTCTTT.

This clone was seen once. The genes are TRBV6-5 and TRBJ2-7; TRBD2 matches 10 bases. Trimming cost V 10 bases and J 2 bases; bases outside gene matches: 11. The CDR3 extends over 15 amino acids. CDR1 MNHEY and CDR2 SVGAGI come from the germline V gene. CDR3: CATRIIAGGTYEQYF. Written as DNA, the CDR3 is TGTGCCACCCGCATTATAGCGGGAGGCACCTACGAGCAGTACTTC.

The chain carries TRBV6-5 and TRBJ2-3; D might be TRBD2 (6 bases). This CDR3 is 13 amino acids long. From germline, CDR1 is MNHEY and CDR2 SVGAGI. V was cut by 5 bases and J by 4 bases, with 10 bases left in between. Here the CDR3 DNA reads TGTGCCAGCAGTAGGGGACTTTCAGATACGCAGTATTTT. This translates into CASSRGLSDTQYF.

V usage is TRBV2 and J usage is TRBJ1-1, with 7 bases that match TRBD1. Germline V gene sequence: CDR1 SNHLY, CDR2 FYNNEI. J lost 0 bases, V lost 7 bases, and 5 bases had no gene match. The CDR3 is 14 amino acids. CDR3: CASMPGQMNTEAFF. CDR3 nucleotide sequence: TGTGCCAGCATGCCGGGACAGATGAACACTGAAGCTTTCTTT.

The genes are TRBV5-1 and TRBJ2-1; the D gene is possibly TRBD2 (5 bases). This CDR3 is built from 14 residues. Germline loops: CDR1 SGHRS, CDR2 YFSETQ. Deletions cut 4 bases from V and 9 bases from J, with 17 bases between. In nucleotides, the CDR3 is TGCGCCAGCAGCCCGGAACTAGGCTATGGTGAGCAGTTCTTC. Residues: CASSPELGYGEQFF.

This clone has a single count. The rearrangement uses TRBV21-1 and TRBJ2-5; no DNA check was done on the table's D call, TRBD1. TRBV21-1 is tagged as a pseudogene. This CDR3 is built from 16 residues. CDR3 sequence reads: CASSPFPWGHQETQYF. The CDR3, as DNA: TGTGCCAGCAGCCCCTTCCCGTGGGGCCACCAAGAGACCCAGTACTTC.

The chain uses TRBV4-1 and TRBJ2-3, with 12 bases aligning to TRBD2. CDR3 length equals 20 residues. Germline V CDR1 and CDR2: MGHRA, YSYEKL. With 0 bases clipped from V and 3 bases from J, the junction kept 13 bases outside the gene matches. DNA for the CDR3: TGCGCCAGCAGCCAAGAGTTTAGACTAGCGGGAGTGAGCGGGACAGATACGCAGTATTTT. Protein sequence: CASSQEFRLAGVSGTDTQYF.

V usage is TRBV28 and J usage is TRBJ1-2, with D possibly TRBD1 on 5 matching bases. V was cut by 6 bases and J by 5 bases, with 10 bases left in between. The CDR3 has 12 amino acids. Germline CDR1 and CDR2: MDHEN and SYDVKM. The CDR3 reads CASRETVYGYTF. CDR3 sequence (DNA): TGTGCCAGCAGAGAGACAGTATATGGCTACACCTTC.

The chain combines TRBV6-5 with TRBJ2-3; no reliable D call. Germline CDR1 MNHEY, CDR2 SVGAGI. This CDR3 comprises 13 residues. The V end lost 0 bases, the J end lost 5 bases, and 6 bases lay between the germline ends. In DNA, the CDR3 is TGTGCCAGCAGTTACTCGGCCTTAGATACGCAGTATTTT. It translates to CASSYSALDTQYF.

The chain carries TRBV4-3 and TRBJ2-3, with D possibly TRBD2 on 5 matching bases. CDR1 LGHNA and CDR2 YSLEER come from the germline V gene. V lost 0 bases and J 8 bases, leaving 9 bases between the germline ends. The length of the CDR3 is 13 residues. The CDR3 nucleotides read TGCGCCAGCAGCCAAGATCGAGGGAGTACGCAGTATTTT. Translation: CASSQDRGSTQYF.

The V and J genes are TRBV5-6 and TRBJ2-5, with unresolved D. This CDR3 comprises 14 residues. Trimming cost V 0 bases and J 7 bases, with 13 bases left between them. The germline gives CDR1 SGHDT, CDR2 YYEEEE. The CDR3 loop is CASSLGAASRTQYF. The CDR3 DNA is TGTGCCAGCAGCTTGGGGGCTGCGTCCCGGACCCAGTACTTC.

The rearrangement joins TRBV10-3 to TRBJ2-4, with D perhaps matching TRBD1 (5 bases). The CDR3 loop spans 16 amino acids. CDR1 and CDR2 from the germline V gene are ENHRY and SYGVKD. Trimming removed 6 bases from V and 0 bases from J, with 15 bases in between. The CDR3 nucleotides read TGTGCCATCAGAAATAGACAGAAACTAGCCAAAAACATTCAGTACTTC. Residues: CAIRNRQKLAKNIQYF.

The chain carries TRBV7-9 and TRBJ2-5; TRBD1 is a possible D gene (5 bases). The germline CDR1 and CDR2 sequences are SEHNR and FQNEAQ (reference sequence). CDR3 size: 14 residues. Deletions cut 4 bases from V and 5 bases from J, with 14 bases between. Here the CDR3 DNA reads TGTGCCAGCAGCTCCAATGCAGGGATGGAGACCCAGTACTTC. It codes for CASSSNAGMETQYF.

V gene TRBV4-2 combines with J gene TRBJ2-2, with 11 bases that match TRBD2. Trimming at V came to 4 bases and at J to 6 bases, leaving 7 bases not matched to a gene. This CDR3 has 16 amino acids. From germline, CDR1 is LGHNA and CDR2 YNFKEQ. The CDR3, as DNA: TGTGCCAGCAGCCTAATGACTAGCGGGACCGCCGGGGAGCTGTTTTTT. The encoded protein is CASSLMTSGTAGELFF.

The CDR3 nucleotides are TGTGCCAGCAGCCGGACTAGCGGATACAATGAGCAGTTCTTC. It translates to CASSRTSGYNEQFF. V and J are TRBV9 and TRBJ2-1; 10 nucleotides line up with TRBD2. Germline CDR1 is SGDLS and CDR2 is YYNGEE. The CDR3 length is 14 residues. Trimming at V came to 4 bases and at J to 4 bases, leaving 2 bases not matched to a gene.

The chain is built from TRBV5-6 and TRBJ1-2; D not resolved. The germline CDR1 and CDR2 sequences are SGHDT and YYEEEE. CDR3 length: 13 residues. Trimming cost V 0 bases and J 6 bases, with 9 bases left between them. The CDR3 region has the DNA TGTGCCAGCAGCTTGGGTAGACGGGATGGCTACACCTTC. Its protein product is CASSLGRRDGYTF.

The chain is built from TRBV7-6 and TRBJ2-1; tentatively, D is TRBD2 (5 bases). The germline CDR1 and CDR2 sequences are SGHVS and FNYEAQ. Trimming pared 1 base from V and 8 bases from J, leaving 12 bases between. This CDR3 spans 14 amino acids. CDR3: CASSLDLAMDEQFF. CDR3 DNA: TGTGCCAGCAGCTTAGATTTAGCGATGGATGAGCAGTTCTTC. Full variable domain (missing parts from reference TRBV7-6 and TRBJ2-1): GAGVSQSPRYKVTKRGQDVALRCDPISGHVSLYWYRQALGQGPEFLTYFNYEAQQDKSGLPNDRFSAERPEGSISTLTIQRTEQRDSAMYRCASSLDLAMDEQFFGPGTRLTVL.

The rearrangement uses TRBV7-6 and TRBJ2-5; no reliable D call. V lost 4 bases to trimming and J lost 5 bases, with 11 bases between them. This CDR3 contains 13 residues. Germline CDR1 reads SGHVS; CDR2 reads FNYEAQ. The CDR3 DNA reads TGTGCCAGCAGCTCAACTAATTCGGAGACCCAGTACTTC. Protein sequence: CASSSTNSETQYF.

This sequence joins TRBV10-3 and TRBJ2-1; TRBD1 agrees at 11 bases. Per the germline V gene, CDR1 is ENHRY and CDR2 is SYGVKD. V trimming: 4 bases; J trimming: 6 bases; junction bases outside the gene matches: 5. The CDR3 runs 15 residues. In DNA, the CDR3 is TGTGCCATCAGTGGCGGGACAGGGGGTGTCAATGAGCAGTTCTTC. Its translation: CAISGGTGGVNEQFF.

The CDR3 loop is CASSLGLVGPLKQYF. The CDR3 DNA follows: TGTGCCAGCAGCTTAGGCCTAGTGGGTCCCTTGAAGCAGTACTTC. The chain is built from TRBV7-2 and TRBJ2-7; D is unresolved. This CDR3 comprises 15 residues. Looked up from germline, CDR1 is SGHTA and CDR2 is FQGNSA. V gave up 1 base and J gave up 8 bases, with 18 bases separating them.